Ten or more counts support the clone carrying this T cell receptor beta chain. Its antigen remains unidentified. Trimming took 6 bases from V and 0 from J; bases not matched to a gene: 4. The CDR3 extends over 15 amino acids. The sample is drawn from a study of T cell repertoires in cytomegalovirus infection. Study-level information: Signatures in public TCR beta sequences pointed to both CMV infection and matching HLA type. General observations from the study: Frequencies of public TCR beta families were cumulated, and this identified carriers of CMV plus the relevant HLA. Ex vivo responses were dominated by HLA-C-restricted CMV-specific TCR beta clonotypes.

MiXCR, run by TCRdb on the reads, gives a single entry per CDR3 protein. The sample yields hundreds of thousands of distinct CDR3 sequences, roughly 24% seen once. This sequence was found in a human donor in good health (CMV status not recorded). Some clones in this sample may be carry-over from other donors' samples. The sample consisted of CD8+ T cells from PBMCs. The V gene is TRBV12-3 or TRBV12-4, the J gene TRBJ1-5, with 8 bases matching TRBD1. CDR3 coding DNA: TGTGCCAGCAGGAAGACAGGGGATAGCAATCAGCCCCAGCATTTT. Protein product: CASRKTGDSNQPQHF.